Shown below are 20 T cell receptor beta chains from a single sample sequenced in a study of T-cell reconstitution after alpha-beta-depleted transplantation in children. It was with unique molecular identifiers that the TCRbeta library was prepared. TCRdb re-derived calls from the PCR reads in MiXCR, one entry per CDR3 protein. Of 450,000 to 600,000 distinct CDR3 sequences in the sample, about 10% were seen once. The sequences come from PBMCs, collected before TCRalphabeta/CD19-depleted stem cell transplant. All receptors come from a child younger than 10 with inherited bone marrow failure, due to receive a stem cell transplant.

Ten or more counts support this clonotype. This chain joins TRBV30 and TRBJ2-5; possible D gene TRBD1, 5 bases. The CDR3 runs 14 residues. The germline V gene encodes CDR1 GTSNPN and CDR2 SVGIG (reference sequence). Trimming pared 4 bases from V and 1 base from J, leaving 13 bases between. CDR3 loop: CAWTLGQGQETQYF. The CDR3 bases are TGTGCCTGGACCCTAGGGCAGGGCCAAGAGACCCAGTACTTC.

The chain has TRBV7-2 and TRBJ2-3; D remains unclear. Trimming stripped 2 bases from V and 6 bases from J, with 3 bases between. CDR1 and CDR2 from the germline V gene are SGHTA and FQGNSA. The CDR3 loop spans 11 amino acids. The CDR3 region has the DNA TGTGCCAGCAGCTTATGGGATACGCAGTATTTT. Protein product: CASSLWDTQYF.

This clonotype appeared many times. J is TRBJ1-1 and V is TRBV7-9; D not certain. Trimming took off 3 bases at V and 6 bases at J, with 8 bases between the two ends. From germline, CDR1 is SEHNR and CDR2 FQNEAQ (reference sequence). CDR3 length: 12 amino acids. The CDR3 DNA reads TGTGCCAGCAGCTTCATGGGATCTGAAGCTTTCTTT. It translates to CASSFMGSEAFF. The variable domain in full, with the rest retrieved from reference TRBV7-9 and TRBJ1-1, is DTGVSQNPRHKITKRGQNVTFRCDPISEHNRLYWYRQTLGQGPEFLTYFQNEAQLEKSRLLSDRFSAERPKGSFSTLEIQRTEQGDSAMYLCASSFMGSEAFFGQGTRLTVV.

This clonotype occurred a few times. The chain employs TRBV6-6 and TRBJ1-2; D is possibly TRBD1 (6 bases). Trimming left V 5 bases short and J 4 bases short, with 11 bases between. In germline, CDR1 is MNHNY, CDR2 SVGAGI (reference sequence). This CDR3 is 13 amino acids long. CDR3 protein: CASSPDSPYGYTF. Written as DNA, the CDR3 is TGTGCCAGCAGTCCGGACAGTCCCTATGGCTACACCTTC.

The chain employs TRBV28 and TRBJ2-7; D not resolved. Germline V gives CDR1 MDHEN, CDR2 SYDVKM. V shed 9 bases and J shed 0 bases, with 15 bases lying between them. CDR3 length: 14 residues. CDR3 in DNA: TGTGCCAGTGCCCCCCTTTTAGGCTCCTACGAGCAGTACTTC. Translating gives CASAPLLGSYEQYF.

This clonotype has at least ten counts. The chain recombines TRBV7-2 with TRBJ1-1; D remains unclear. Trimming took 9 bases from V and 1 from J, leaving 12 bases between them. This CDR3 comprises 13 residues. Looked up from germline, CDR1 is SGHTA and CDR2 is FQGNSA. Here the CDR3 reads CASDFRSNTEAFF. CDR3 coding DNA: TGTGCCAGTGACTTTCGTTCGAACACTGAAGCTTTCTTT.

There are a few counts of this clonotype. J is TRBJ2-2 and V is TRBV6-1, with 10 bases fitting TRBD2. Germline CDR1 reads MNHNS; CDR2 reads SASEGT. Unmatched junction bases numbered 7, after V lost 6 bases and J lost 6 bases. The CDR3 has 15 residues. CDR3 coding DNA: TGTGCCAGCAGACGGACTAGCGGCGTCGCCGGGGAGCTGTTTTTT. As protein: CASRRTSGVAGELFF.

This clonotype has ten or more counts. The chain's CDR3 is CASSLYSPGSGRETQYF. CDR3 DNA: TGTGCCAGCAGCTTGTATTCGCCGGGCTCCGGGAGGGAGACCCAGTACTTC. The chain combines TRBV11-2 with TRBJ2-5; TRBD2 matches 7 bases. The germline CDR1 and CDR2 sequences are SGHAT and FQNNGV. The CDR3 covers 17 residues. Trimming cost V 3 bases and J 5 bases; bases outside gene matches: 15.

This clonotype was counted a few times. The rearrangement joins TRBV19 to TRBJ1-1; D may be TRBD1 (6 bases). Deletions cut 3 bases from V and 7 bases from J, with 12 bases between. CDR1 is LNHDA and CDR2 is SQIVND in the germline V gene (reference sequence). This CDR3 is 13 amino acids long. The CDR3, as DNA: TGTGCCAGTAGTATGGGGGGGCTTGATGAAGCTTTCTTT. Translating it yields CASSMGGLDEAFF.

The sample holds a few counts of this clonotype. This rearrangement joins TRBV7-2 to TRBJ2-7; TRBD1 is a possible D gene (6 bases). Germline V gene sequence: CDR1 SGHTA, CDR2 FQGNSA. This CDR3 contains 14 residues. V was cut by 6 bases and J by 3 bases, with 15 bases left in between. The CDR3 sequence: CASSLVVGGYEQYF. The CDR3, as DNA: TGTGCCAGCAGTCTAGTCGTAGGGGGCTACGAGCAGTACTTC.

This clonotype has a handful of counts. J is TRBJ2-4 and V is TRBV2; 7 bases fit TRBD1. The CDR3 covers 16 residues. The V and J ends lost 6 bases and 4 bases, in that order; junction bases with no gene match: 12. Germline V CDR1 and CDR2: SNHLY, FYNNEI. In DNA form, the CDR3 reads TGTGCCAGCAGGCTCAACAGGGGCCAGAGAAAAAACATTCAGTACTTC. It yields the protein CASRLNRGQRKNIQYF.

This clonotype was seen more than once but under ten times. The rearrangement uses TRBV28 and TRBJ2-1, with D perhaps matching TRBD1 (5 bases). Trimming took 4 bases from V and 0 from J, leaving 19 bases between them. Germline V lookup: CDR1 MDHEN, CDR2 SYDVKM. The length of the CDR3 is 18 residues. CDR3 amino acids: CASSSTDRVGLSYNEQFF. The CDR3 coding sequence is TGTGCCAGCAGTTCAACCGACCGAGTGGGGCTCTCCTACAATGAGCAGTTCTTC.

Many counts were recorded for this clonotype. The chain combines TRBV20-1 with TRBJ2-7; TRBD1 matches at 7 bases. Looked up from germline, CDR1 is DFQATT and CDR2 is SNEGSKA (reference sequence). J lost 5 bases, V lost 7 bases, and 5 bases had no gene match. The CDR3 contains 11 residues. CDR3 DNA sequence: TGCAGTGTCGACAGGGCCGACGAGCAGTACTTC. Translating it yields CSVDRADEQYF.

This clonotype was found a few times. This sequence joins TRBV7-6 and TRBJ2-7, with TRBD1 matching 10 bases. Per germline, CDR1 SGHVS and CDR2 FNYEAQ. The CDR3 contains 13 residues. V shed 5 bases and J 5 bases; nucleotides not matched to a gene: 3. The CDR3 region has the DNA TGTGCCAGCAGCGGGGACAGGGGCCACGAGCAGTACTTC. Protein: CASSGDRGHEQYF.

V gene TRBV4-1 combines with J gene TRBJ2-1, with 13 bases matching TRBD2. With 1 base clipped from V and 9 bases from J, the junction kept 3 bases outside the gene matches. Germline CDR1 and CDR2: MGHRA and YSYEKL. The CDR3 contains 15 residues. In DNA, the CDR3 is TGCGCCAGCAGCCAAGGGACTAGCGGGAGAGTTGAGCAGTTCTTC. Translation: CASSQGTSGRVEQFF.

Only a few counts were recorded for this clonotype. The chain is built from TRBV30 and TRBJ1-1, with a possible D match to TRBD1 (5 bases). The V end lost 0 bases, the J end lost 7 bases, and 12 bases lay between the germline ends. The CDR3 spans 13 residues. Germline V gene data show CDR1 as GTSNPN and CDR2 as SVGIG (reference sequence). CDR3 in DNA: TGTGCCTGGAGTGTTCAGGGAAGAAATGAAGCTTTCTTT. It translates to CAWSVQGRNEAFF.

The CDR3 loop is CASIYRGQVNTEAFF. CDR3 bases: TGTGCCAGCATCTATCGAGGACAGGTGAACACTGAAGCTTTCTTT. V is TRBV6-2 or TRBV6-3 and J is TRBJ1-1, with TRBD1 identical over 7 bases. The CDR3 sequence is 15 residues long. CDR1 is MNHEY, CDR2 SVGEGT, per germline. Germline trimming cut 7 bases from V and 0 bases from J; bases unmatched to any gene: 8.

This chain joins TRBV6-2 or TRBV6-3 and TRBJ2-1; tentative D call: TRBD2 (5 bases). The germline V and J ends were trimmed by 5 bases and 6 bases, with 8 bases remaining between them. The CDR3 totals 12 residues. Germline CDR1 and CDR2: MNHEY and SVGEGT. CDR3 nucleotide sequence: TGTGCCAGCAGTCGCGCGGGCAATGAGCAGTTCTTC. This sequence encodes CASSRAGNEQFF.

This clonotype was detected ten times or more. The V and J genes are TRBV10-3 and TRBJ2-7; 10 nucleotides line up with TRBD1. The CDR3 has 11 amino acids. Germline loops: CDR1 ENHRY, CDR2 SYGVKD. The V gene end was trimmed by 11 bases and the J gene end by 5 bases; junction bases not matched to a gene: 3. CDR3 loop: CAVGTGDEQYF. The CDR3 nucleotides read TGTGCCGTCGGGACAGGGGACGAGCAGTACTTC.

At least ten counts were recorded for this clonotype. V gene TRBV4-3 combines with J gene TRBJ2-1; no clear D gene. Trimming stripped 2 bases from V and 10 bases from J, with 9 bases between. Germline CDR1 LGHNA, CDR2 YSLEER. This CDR3 is built from 12 residues. The CDR3 loop reads CASSQPGPEQFF. CDR3 sequence (DNA): TGCGCCAGCAGCCAACCCGGACCCGAGCAGTTCTTC.